The present T cell receptor beta chain was sequenced within a study of CD8+CD57+ T cells in acquired aplastic anemia. The CDR3 covers 14 residues. Looked up from germline, CDR1 is DFQATT and CDR2 is SNEGSKA (reference sequence). J gave up 10 bases and V 6 bases, and 10 bases lay outside the gene matches. This clonotype was counted many times. Individuals selected for sequencing had exhibited CD8+CD57+ cell expansion on flow cytometry. All patients had severe acquired aplastic anemia. Researchers used genomic DNA as the template to profile TCR beta VDJ and CDR3. TCRdb reprocessed the reads with MiXCR, giving one entry per CDR3 protein. This repertoire shows hundreds of thousands of distinct CDR3 sequences, 25% to 40% found once; its top ten account for about 0.8%.

The TCR originated in a human donor with aplastic anemia. V and J are TRBV20-1 and TRBJ1-6, with 9 nucleotides matching TRBD1. The sequencing sample was made of sorted CD4+, CD8+, or CD8+CD57+ T cells (not recorded which) from PBMCs. This CDR3 reads CSADAGTGNSPLHF. The CDR3 nucleotides are TGCAGTGCAGACGCCGGGACAGGGAACTCACCCCTCCACTTT.